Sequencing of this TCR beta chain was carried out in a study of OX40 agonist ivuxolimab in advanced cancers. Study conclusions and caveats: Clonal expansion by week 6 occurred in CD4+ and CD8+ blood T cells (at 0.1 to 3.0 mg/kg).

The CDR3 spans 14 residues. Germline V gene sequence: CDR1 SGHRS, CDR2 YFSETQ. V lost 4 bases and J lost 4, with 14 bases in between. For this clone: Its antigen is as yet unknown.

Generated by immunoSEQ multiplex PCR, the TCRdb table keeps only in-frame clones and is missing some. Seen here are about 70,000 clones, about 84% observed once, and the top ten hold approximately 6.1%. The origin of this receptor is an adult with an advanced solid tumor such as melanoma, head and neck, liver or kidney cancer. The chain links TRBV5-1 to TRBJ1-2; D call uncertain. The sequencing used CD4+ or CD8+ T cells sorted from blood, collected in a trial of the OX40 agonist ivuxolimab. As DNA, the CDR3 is TGCGCCAGCAGCCCTACCGGGCCCCTCTATGGCTACACCTTC. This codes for CASSPTGPLYGYTF.